The T cell receptor (beta chain) described here comes from a study of T cell repertoires in cytomegalovirus infection. Study results and caveats: HLA-C-restricted CMV-specific TCR beta clonotypes prevailed in the ex vivo response.

Via MiXCR, TCRdb re-called the reads, giving one row per CDR3 protein. The sample lists roughly 640,000 distinct CDR3 sequences; 20% to 25% were seen once. CDR1 and CDR2 (germline): SGHKS, YYEKEE (reference sequence). The ends were cut back, 3 bases at V and 4 bases at J, with 23 bases in the middle. This CDR3 is built from 17 residues. On this clonotype itself: Its target is not known.

This receptor was identified in a human donor in good health (CMV status not recorded). Some clones in this sample may be carry-over from other donors' samples. The rearrangement uses TRBV5-5 and TRBJ2-7, with TRBD2 as a possible D gene (5 bases). Sequenced input: CD8+ T cells from PBMCs. The CDR3 DNA follows: TGTGCCAGCAGCTCCGTTCCCCCCGAGGGAGTGGGTTACGAGCAGTACTTC. It is translated as CASSSVPPEGVGYEQYF.